This entry lists 27 T cell receptor beta chains sequenced from one sample in a study of blood T cell repertoires in COVID-19. TCRdb's copy holds only in-frame clones and misses some; the assay was immunoSEQ multiplex PCR. The top ten hold 1.2% of the sample, which has approximately 400,000 clones, more than 75% seen once. What was sequenced was PBMCs or T cells enriched from blood (not recorded which). The receptors originated from a young woman who had recovered from COVID-19.

The chain couples TRBV15 to TRBJ1-1; the match to TRBD1 covers 8 bases. This CDR3 contains 13 residues. V gave up 9 bases and J gave up 4 bases; unmatched junction bases: 7. Germline-derived CDR1 and CDR2 are LNHNV and YYDKDF (reference sequence). The CDR3, as DNA: TGTGCCACATGGACAGGGAAGGGCACTGAAGCTTTCTTT. Protein: CATWTGKGTEAFF.

This sequence joins TRBV7-8 and TRBJ1-5, with TRBD1 matching over 7 bases. V lost 1 base, J lost 1 base, and 1 base stayed unmatched. The CDR3 runs 15 residues. Germline V gives CDR1 SGHVS, CDR2 FQNEAQ. The CDR3 is CASSLEGASNQPQHF. The CDR3 region has the DNA TGTGCCAGCAGCTTAGAGGGGGCCAGCAATCAGCCCCAGCATTTT.

V is TRBV6-1 and J is TRBJ1-4; D is unclear. CDR3 size: 15 residues. Trimming left V 1 base short and J 4 bases short, with 10 bases between. Looked up from germline, CDR1 is MNHNS and CDR2 is SASEGT. The CDR3 nucleotides are TGTGCCAGCAGTGAAGGAACCGCGATTAATGAAAAACTGTTTTTT. It translates to CASSEGTAINEKLFF.

The chain is built from TRBV7-8 and TRBJ1-2; D may be TRBD1 (6 bases). Per the germline V gene, CDR1 is SGHVS and CDR2 is FQNEAQ. The CDR3 is made up of 13 amino acids. Trimming took off 4 bases at V and 2 bases at J, with 8 bases between the two ends. For the CDR3, the DNA is TGTGCCAGCAGCTCCGGACAGAACTATGGCTACACCTTC. As protein: CASSSGQNYGYTF.

The chain couples TRBV4-3 to TRBJ1-5; the D gene is possibly TRBD1 (6 bases). The CDR3 extends over 15 amino acids. Trimming shortened V by 0 bases and J by 4 bases, and 10 bases separated the two germline ends. Germline V gene lookup returns CDR1 LGHNA and CDR2 YSLEER. DNA for the CDR3: TGCGCCAGCAGCCAAGATCAGGGGCGGAATCAGCCCCAGCATTTT. Translating gives CASSQDQGRNQPQHF.

The sample holds a few counts of this clone. Other DNA sequences in the sample encode the same CDR3. This chain connects TRBV7-8 to TRBJ2-7; D is ambiguous. Germline CDR1 is SGHVS and CDR2 is FQNEAQ. Trimming took 1 base from V and 2 from J, leaving 6 bases between them. The CDR3 covers 13 residues. CDR3 protein: CASSLDRAYEQYF. In DNA form, the CDR3 reads TGTGCCAGCAGCTTAGACAGAGCCTACGAGCAGTACTTC.

The chain is built from TRBV7-2 and TRBJ1-4; TRBD1 aligns across 7 bases. This CDR3 has 16 amino acids. J gave up 5 bases and V 1 base, and 7 bases lay outside the gene matches. The germline gives CDR1 SGHTA, CDR2 FQGNSA. The CDR3 loop is CASSLVVGQLNEKLFF. CDR3 sequence (DNA): TGTGCCAGCAGCTTAGTGGTGGGACAGTTAAATGAAAAACTGTTTTTT. The variable domain in full, completed from reference TRBV7-2 and TRBJ1-4, reads GAGVSQSPSNKVTEKGKDVELRCDPISGHTALYWYRQSLGQGLEFLIYFQGNSAPDKSGLPSDRFSAERTGGSVSTLTIQRTQQEDSAVYLCASSLVVGQLNEKLFFGSGTQLSVL.

This clone has a handful of counts. The CDR3 region has the DNA TGTGCCAGCAGCGGGGGACAATTGAACTATGGCTACACCTTC. It yields the protein CASSGGQLNYGYTF. The chain joins TRBV7-9 to TRBJ1-2, with TRBD1 as a possible D gene (6 bases). V gave up 5 bases and J gave up 2 bases, with 12 bases separating them. Germline CDR1 and CDR2: SEHNR and FQNEAQ (reference sequence). The CDR3 is 14 amino acids.

The rearrangement joins TRBV14 to TRBJ2-5; D possibly corresponds to TRBD1 (6 bases). Trimming pared 3 bases from V and 1 base from J, leaving 15 bases between. The length of the CDR3 is 16 residues. Germline assignment: CDR1 SGHDN and CDR2 FVKESK. The CDR3 nucleotides are TGTGCCAGCAGCCAGATAGACCAGGGGTTCCAAGAGACCCAGTACTTC. Translated: CASSQIDQGFQETQYF.

This sequence joins TRBV27 and TRBJ2-3; 8 bases line up with TRBD1. With 5 bases clipped from V and 2 bases from J, the junction kept 3 bases outside the gene matches. The germline V gene has CDR1 MNHEY and CDR2 SMNVEV (reference sequence). CDR3 size: 14 residues. The CDR3 DNA follows: TGTGCCAGCAGTCGGACAGGGAACACAGATACGCAGTATTTT. Its protein is CASSRTGNTDTQYF.

The chain combines TRBV28 with TRBJ2-3; TRBD2 is a possible D gene (5 bases). The germline V gene encodes CDR1 MDHEN and CDR2 SYDVKM. There are 12 residues in the CDR3. Trimming took off 6 bases at V and 1 base at J, with 5 bases between the two ends. The CDR3 protein is CASRRGTDTQYF. The CDR3 bases are TGTGCCAGCAGGAGGGGCACAGATACGCAGTATTTT.

The CDR3, as DNA: TGTGCCAGCAGCGTAGCAGCGGGGACGAACACCGGGGAGCTGTTTTTT. This sequence encodes CASSVAAGTNTGELFF. This rearrangement joins TRBV9 to TRBJ2-2, with TRBD2 matching over 7 bases. Losses at the gene ends were 0 bases for V and 0 bases for J; bases not matched to a gene: 2. The CDR3 consists of 16 residues. Germline values: CDR1 SGDLS, CDR2 YYNGEE.

The J gene is TRBJ2-7, the V gene TRBV9; the D gene is possibly TRBD2 (5 bases). Per germline, CDR1 SGDLS and CDR2 YYNGEE. Trimming took off 0 bases at V and 2 bases at J, with 12 bases between the two ends. This CDR3 is 15 amino acids long. The CDR3: CASSVASDYPYEQYF. In DNA form, the CDR3 reads TGTGCCAGCAGCGTAGCTTCCGACTATCCCTACGAGCAGTACTTC.

J is TRBJ1-2 and V is TRBV5-8, with D unclear. V dropped 4 bases and J dropped 2 bases, with 9 bases sitting between them. The CDR3 is 13 residues long. Germline CDR1 SGHTS, CDR2 YDEGEE. The CDR3: CASSTTENYGYTF. DNA for the CDR3: TGTGCCAGCAGCACAACAGAAAACTATGGCTACACCTTC.

This clone was seen a handful of times. The chain uses TRBV7-2 and TRBJ2-4, with 7 bases matching TRBD2. The length of the CDR3 is 17 residues. With 4 bases clipped from V and 0 bases from J, the junction kept 9 bases outside the gene matches. CDR1 SGHTA and CDR2 FQGNSA come from the germline V gene. The CDR3 bases are TGTGCCAGCAGCTCGCTGTCCGGGGGGTTAGCCAAAAACATTCAGTACTTC. It translates to CASSSLSGGLAKNIQYF.

This clone was recorded only once. The J gene is TRBJ2-4, the V gene TRBV6-2 or TRBV6-3; TRBD2 agrees at 10 bases. Germline lookup yields CDR1 MNHEY and CDR2 SVGEGT. The CDR3 extends over 16 amino acids. V was clipped by 3 bases and J by 9 bases; unmatched bases: 11. The chain's CDR3 is CASSYPGLAEGSIQYF. The CDR3 DNA sequence: TGTGCCAGCAGTTATCCAGGACTAGCGGAAGGGAGCATTCAGTACTTC.

This chain uses TRBV6-5 with TRBJ1-2; 8 nucleotides agree with TRBD1. The V segment lost 10 bases and the J segment 4 bases; nucleotides outside the gene matches: 11. CDR1 is MNHEY and CDR2 is SVGAGI in the germline V gene. CDR3 length: 14 residues. The CDR3 here is CAITHAQGAYGYTF. The CDR3 coding sequence is TGTGCCATCACCCACGCCCAGGGGGCCTATGGCTACACCTTC.

This clone has a handful of counts. This chain connects TRBV3-1 (or the pseudogene TRBV3-2) to TRBJ1-6; D might be TRBD1 (6 bases). Trimming took off 4 bases at V and 6 bases at J, with 10 bases between the two ends. Per the germline V gene, CDR1 is LGHDT and CDR2 is YNNKEL (reference sequence). The CDR3 length is 14 residues. This chain's CDR3 is CASSPGQFNSPLHF. The DNA for the CDR3 is TGTGCCAGCAGCCCCGGACAGTTTAATTCACCCCTCCACTTT.

In its sample, this clone was seen once. V usage is TRBV28 and J usage is TRBJ1-2, with D unclear. This CDR3 has 14 amino acids. With 3 bases removed from V and 4 bases from J, the gap between germline ends came to 12 bases. Per the germline V gene, CDR1 is MDHEN and CDR2 is SYDVKM. The CDR3 spells CASSFYEDFYGYTF. The CDR3 bases are TGTGCCAGCAGTTTTTACGAGGACTTCTATGGCTACACCTTC.

This sequence joins TRBV6-1 and TRBJ2-3; 7 positions match TRBD2. The V and J ends lost 2 bases and 0 bases, in that order; junction bases with no gene match: 2. The CDR3 length is 15 residues. Germline V gives CDR1 MNHNS, CDR2 SASEGT. CDR3 region: CASSELADSTDTQYF. The CDR3 coding sequence is TGTGCCAGCAGTGAACTAGCGGATAGCACAGATACGCAGTATTTT.

V usage is TRBV27 and J usage is TRBJ2-7; D perhaps matches TRBD2 (5 bases). The CDR3 spans 13 residues. The germline CDR1 and CDR2 sequences are MNHEY and SMNVEV (reference sequence). V gave up 4 bases and J gave up 6 bases, with 13 bases separating them. The CDR3 sequence: CASSSTPAGEQYF. The CDR3, as DNA: TGTGCCAGCAGTTCTACTCCGGCGGGCGAGCAGTACTTC.

This chain connects TRBV7-2 to TRBJ1-2; a weak D match, TRBD1 (5 bases). Trimming shortened V by 1 base and J by 0 bases, and 9 bases separated the two germline ends. Germline CDR1 is SGHTA and CDR2 is FQGNSA. This CDR3 contains 15 residues. CDR3: CASSLVGGANYGYTF. CDR3 sequence (DNA): TGTGCCAGCAGCTTAGTGGGGGGTGCTAACTATGGCTACACCTTC.

The rearrangement links TRBV19 to TRBJ1-4, with D hard to call. The ends were cut back, 7 bases at V and 4 bases at J, with 4 bases in the middle. CDR1 and CDR2 (germline): LNHDA, SQIVND (reference sequence). The CDR3 totals 11 residues. CDR3 sequence (DNA): TGTGCCAGTAACTATAATGAAAAACTGTTTTTT. Translation gives CASNYNEKLFF.

V usage is TRBV7-2 and J usage is TRBJ2-3; D might be TRBD1 (6 bases). There are 15 residues in the CDR3. Germline values: CDR1 SGHTA, CDR2 FQGNSA. Trimming stripped 5 bases from V and 2 bases from J, with 14 bases between. CDR3 DNA sequence: TGTGCCAGCAGCCTCCGACAGGCGAACACAGATACGCAGTATTTT. Amino acid sequence: CASSLRQANTDTQYF.

The gene calls are TRBV5-1 and TRBJ1-1; D ambiguous. V was pared by 4 bases and J by 0 bases, with 7 bases between. Germline CDR1 is SGHRS and CDR2 is YFSETQ. The CDR3 spans 13 residues. The CDR3 spells CASSANMNTEAFF. The CDR3 DNA reads TGCGCCAGCAGCGCCAACATGAACACTGAAGCTTTCTTT. Full variable domain (rest looked up from reference TRBV5-1 and TRBJ1-1): KAGVTQTPRYLIKTRGQQVTLSCSPISGHRSVSWYQQTPGQGLQFLFEYFSETQRNKGNFPGRFSGRQFSNSRSEMNVSTLELGDSALYLCASSANMNTEAFFGQGTRLTVV.

This chain uses TRBV24-1 with TRBJ2-1, with 9 bases that match TRBD2. Germline V gene lookup returns CDR1 KGHDR and CDR2 SFDVKD. The CDR3 consists of 16 residues. With V trimmed by 6 bases and J by 3 bases, 8 bases remained unmatched. CDR3 DNA: TGTGCCACCAGTAAAGGGGGAGCGGGGGGCTACAATGAGCAGTTCTTC. Its translation is CATSKGGAGGYNEQFF.

The V call is TRBV3-1 (or the pseudogene TRBV3-2), the J call TRBJ2-1; 9 nucleotides line up with TRBD2. Germline V lookup: CDR1 LGHDT, CDR2 YNNKEL (reference sequence). This CDR3 has 15 amino acids. V lost 4 bases and J lost 6; bases outside the gene matches: 7. The CDR3 reads CASSPRGGASNEQFF. The CDR3 DNA follows: TGTGCCAGCAGCCCGCGCGGGGGGGCTTCCAATGAGCAGTTCTTC.